Sequencing of this T cell receptor (beta chain) was carried out in a study of blood T cell repertoires in COVID-19. The overall study: Collection of acute and convalescent COVID-19 samples took place in the United States, Italy and Spain.

Trimming took off 5 bases at V and 1 base at J, with 12 bases between the two ends. The CDR3 has 14 amino acids. Germline V gene sequence: CDR1 SGHTA, CDR2 FQGNSA. Only in-frame clones appear in the TCRdb table, and some are missing; sequencing was by immunoSEQ multiplex PCR. In the table there are more than 70,000 clones, about 85% of which are singletons. The receptor was isolated from a human donor in a cohort sampled during active COVID-19. Sequencing was performed on peripheral blood. V is TRBV7-2 and J is TRBJ2-7; weak D call: TRBD1 (5 bases). The CDR3 region is CASSHQQDSYEQYF. The CDR3 nucleotides read TGTGCCAGCAGCCACCAACAGGATTCCTACGAGCAGTACTTC.